This section outlines one TCR beta chain sequence together with its context. The antigen remains undetermined. Other DNA sequences in this specimen translate into the identical CDR3. This sample was included in a study of shared clonotypes between healthy human individuals. Whole-study results and caveats: Clonotype sharing levels among donors were expected to vary with sequencing depth. All-four-donor shared clonotypes had higher generation probabilities than non-shared clonotypes did.

The table came from immunoSEQ multiplex PCR; TCRdb's copy has only in-frame clones and leaves some out. The sample records 700,000 to 950,000 clones, 96% being singletons. V lost 0 bases, J lost 1 base, and 7 bases lay in between. In germline, CDR1 is MNHEY, CDR2 SMNVEV (reference sequence). The CDR3 sequence is 14 residues long. CD8 cells regarded as naive lacked CD45RO, were positively chosen for CCR7, and omitted terminally differentiated effector memory CD45RA+ cells. Free of recent acute infections or vaccinations, the donors were healthy HIV-negative adults. This sequence joins TRBV27 and TRBJ2-7; D perhaps matches TRBD1 (5 bases). Sequencing used naive CD8+ T cells sorted from blood. This clonotype originated in a young man in good health. The CDR3: CASSLSQGSYEQYF. The CDR3 DNA is TGTGCCAGCAGTTTATCTCAGGGATCCTACGAGCAGTACTTC.